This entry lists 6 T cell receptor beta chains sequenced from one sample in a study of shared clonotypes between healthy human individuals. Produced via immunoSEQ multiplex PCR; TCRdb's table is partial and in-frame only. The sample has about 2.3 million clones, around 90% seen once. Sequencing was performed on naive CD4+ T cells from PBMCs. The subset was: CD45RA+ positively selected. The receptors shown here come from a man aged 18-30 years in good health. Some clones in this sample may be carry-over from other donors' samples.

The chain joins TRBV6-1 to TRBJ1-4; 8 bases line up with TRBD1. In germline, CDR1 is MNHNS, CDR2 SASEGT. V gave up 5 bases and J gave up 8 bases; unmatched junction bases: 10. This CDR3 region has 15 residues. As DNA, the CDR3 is TGTGCCAGCAGTACAGACAGGGGAGGCGGCGAAAAACTGTTTTTT. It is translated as CASSTDRGGGEKLFF.

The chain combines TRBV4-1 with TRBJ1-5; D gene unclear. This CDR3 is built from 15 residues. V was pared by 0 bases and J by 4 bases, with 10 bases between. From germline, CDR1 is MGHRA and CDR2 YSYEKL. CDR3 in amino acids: CASSQDGLQNQPQHF. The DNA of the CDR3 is TGCGCCAGCAGCCAAGATGGGTTGCAGAATCAGCCCCAGCATTTT.

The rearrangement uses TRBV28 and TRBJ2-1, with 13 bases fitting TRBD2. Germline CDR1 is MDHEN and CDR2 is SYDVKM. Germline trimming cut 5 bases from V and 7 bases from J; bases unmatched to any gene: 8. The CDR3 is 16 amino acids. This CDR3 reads CASSNPGLAGKNEQFF. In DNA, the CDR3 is TGTGCCAGCAGTAATCCGGGACTAGCGGGAAAAAATGAGCAGTTCTTC.

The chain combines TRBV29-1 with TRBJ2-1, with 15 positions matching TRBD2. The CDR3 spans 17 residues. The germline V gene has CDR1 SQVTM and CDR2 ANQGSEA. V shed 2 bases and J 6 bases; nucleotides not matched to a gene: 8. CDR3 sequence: CSVEYTGTSGRSNEQFF. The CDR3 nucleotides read TGCAGCGTTGAATATACCGGGACTAGCGGGAGGAGCAATGAGCAGTTCTTC.

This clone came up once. The CDR3 is CASSQGGAGNYEQYF. The CDR3 bases are TGTGCCAGCAGCCAAGGGGGAGCGGGAAATTACGAGCAGTACTTC. This sequence joins TRBV4-2 and TRBJ2-7; 7 bases match TRBD2. The CDR3 totals 15 residues. The V gene end was trimmed by 1 base and the J gene end by 4 bases; junction bases not matched to a gene: 7. Germline lookup yields CDR1 LGHNA and CDR2 YNFKEQ.

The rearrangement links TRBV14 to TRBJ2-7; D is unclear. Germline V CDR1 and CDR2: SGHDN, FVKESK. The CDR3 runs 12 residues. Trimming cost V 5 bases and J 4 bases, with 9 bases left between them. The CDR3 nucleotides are TGTGCCAGCAGCTCAGGACCTTACGAGCAGTACTTC. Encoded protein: CASSSGPYEQYF.